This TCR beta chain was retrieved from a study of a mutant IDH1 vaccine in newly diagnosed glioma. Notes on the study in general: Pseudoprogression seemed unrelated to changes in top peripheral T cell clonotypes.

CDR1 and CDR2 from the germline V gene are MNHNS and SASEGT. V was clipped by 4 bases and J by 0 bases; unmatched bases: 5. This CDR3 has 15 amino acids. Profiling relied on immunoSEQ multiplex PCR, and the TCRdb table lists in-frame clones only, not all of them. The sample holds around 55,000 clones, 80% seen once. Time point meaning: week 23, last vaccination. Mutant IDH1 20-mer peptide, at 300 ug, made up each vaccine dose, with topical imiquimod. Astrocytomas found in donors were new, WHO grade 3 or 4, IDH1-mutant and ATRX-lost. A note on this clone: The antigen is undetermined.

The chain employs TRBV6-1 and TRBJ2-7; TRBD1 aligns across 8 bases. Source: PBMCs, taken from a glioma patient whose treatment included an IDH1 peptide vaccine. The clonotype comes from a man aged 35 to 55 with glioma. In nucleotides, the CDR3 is TGTGCCAGCAGTGGGACAGGGCTAAGCTCCTACGAGCAGTACTTC. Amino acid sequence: CASSGTGLSSYEQYF.